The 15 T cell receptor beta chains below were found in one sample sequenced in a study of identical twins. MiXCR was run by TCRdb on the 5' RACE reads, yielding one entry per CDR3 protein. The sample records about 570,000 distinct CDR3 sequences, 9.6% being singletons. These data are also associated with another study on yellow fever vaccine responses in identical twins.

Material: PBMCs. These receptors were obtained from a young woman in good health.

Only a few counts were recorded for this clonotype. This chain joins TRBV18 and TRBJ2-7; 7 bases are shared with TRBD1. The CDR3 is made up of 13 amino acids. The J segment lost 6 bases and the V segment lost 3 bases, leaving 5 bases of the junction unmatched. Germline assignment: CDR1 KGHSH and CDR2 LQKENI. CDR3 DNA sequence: TGTGCCAGCTCACCCCGGGACAGAGGCGAGCAGTACTTC. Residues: CASSPRDRGEQYF. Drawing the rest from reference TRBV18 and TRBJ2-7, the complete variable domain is NAGVMQNPRHLVRRRGQEARLRCSPMKGHSHVYWYRQLPEEGLKFMVYLQKENIIDESGMPKERFSAEFPKEGPSILRIQQVVRGDSAAYFCASSPRDRGEQYFGPGTRLTVT.

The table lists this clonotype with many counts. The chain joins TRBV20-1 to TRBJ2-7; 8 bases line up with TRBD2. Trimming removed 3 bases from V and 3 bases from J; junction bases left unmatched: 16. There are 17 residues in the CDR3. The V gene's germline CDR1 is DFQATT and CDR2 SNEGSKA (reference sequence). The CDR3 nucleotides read TGCAGTGCTAGGCTTACTAGCGGACCTGATTATCGCTACGAGCAGTACTTC. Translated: CSARLTSGPDYRYEQYF.

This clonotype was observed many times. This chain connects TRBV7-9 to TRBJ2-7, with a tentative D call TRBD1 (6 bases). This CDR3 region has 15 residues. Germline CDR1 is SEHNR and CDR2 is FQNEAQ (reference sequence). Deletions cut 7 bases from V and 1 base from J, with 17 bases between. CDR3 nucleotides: TGTGCCAGCACCTTGATCACGGACAGTTCCTACGAGCAGTACTTC. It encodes CASTLITDSSYEQYF.

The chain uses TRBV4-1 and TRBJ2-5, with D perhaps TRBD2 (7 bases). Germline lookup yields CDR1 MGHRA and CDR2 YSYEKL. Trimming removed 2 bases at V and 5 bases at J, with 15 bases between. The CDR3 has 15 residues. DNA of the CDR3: TGCGCCAGCAGCCAATTGGCGGGGGCAGGGGAGACCCAGTACTTC. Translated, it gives CASSQLAGAGETQYF.

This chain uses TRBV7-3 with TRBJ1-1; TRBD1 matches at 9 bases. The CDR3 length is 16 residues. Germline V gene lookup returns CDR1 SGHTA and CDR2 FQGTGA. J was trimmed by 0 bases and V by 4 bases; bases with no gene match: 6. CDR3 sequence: CASSSRTGALNTEAFF. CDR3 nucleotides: TGTGCCAGCAGCTCCCGGACAGGGGCACTGAACACTGAAGCTTTCTTT.

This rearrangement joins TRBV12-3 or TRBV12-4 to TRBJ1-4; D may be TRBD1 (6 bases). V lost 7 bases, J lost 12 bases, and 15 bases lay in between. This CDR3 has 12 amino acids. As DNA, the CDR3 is TGTGCCAGCACTATCCTACAGGGTGAACTGTTTTTT. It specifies CASTILQGELFF.

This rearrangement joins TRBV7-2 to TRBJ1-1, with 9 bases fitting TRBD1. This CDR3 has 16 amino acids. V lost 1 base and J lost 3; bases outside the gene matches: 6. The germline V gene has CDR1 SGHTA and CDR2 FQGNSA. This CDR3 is CASSLELGQGDTEAFF. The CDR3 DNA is TGTGCCAGCAGCTTAGAATTGGGACAGGGTGACACTGAAGCTTTCTTT. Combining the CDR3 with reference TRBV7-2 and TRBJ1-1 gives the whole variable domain GAGVSQSPSNKVTEKGKDVELRCDPISGHTALYWYRQSLGQGLEFLIYFQGNSAPDKSGLPSDRFSAERTGGSVSTLTIQRTQQEDSAVYLCASSLELGQGDTEAFFGQGTRLTVV.

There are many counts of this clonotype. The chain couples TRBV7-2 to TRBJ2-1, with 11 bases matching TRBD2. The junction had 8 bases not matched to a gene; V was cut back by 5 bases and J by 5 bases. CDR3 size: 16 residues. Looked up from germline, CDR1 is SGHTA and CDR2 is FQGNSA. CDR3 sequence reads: CASSPSTSGGNNEQFF. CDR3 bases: TGTGCCAGCAGCCCTTCAACTAGCGGGGGTAACAATGAGCAGTTCTTC.

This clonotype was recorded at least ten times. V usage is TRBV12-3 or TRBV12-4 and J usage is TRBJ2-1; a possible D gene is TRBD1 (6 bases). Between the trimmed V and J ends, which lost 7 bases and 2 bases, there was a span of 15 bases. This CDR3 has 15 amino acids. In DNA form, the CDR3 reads TGTGCCAGCATTCCAGGGGAGAGGACCTACAATGAGCAGTTCTTC. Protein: CASIPGERTYNEQFF.

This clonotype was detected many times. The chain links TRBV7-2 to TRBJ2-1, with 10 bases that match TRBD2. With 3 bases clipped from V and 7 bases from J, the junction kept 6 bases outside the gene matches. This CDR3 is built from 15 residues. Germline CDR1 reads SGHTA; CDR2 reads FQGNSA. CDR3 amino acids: CASSFLAGADNEQFF. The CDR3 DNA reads TGTGCCAGCAGCTTTCTAGCGGGAGCGGATAATGAGCAGTTCTTC.

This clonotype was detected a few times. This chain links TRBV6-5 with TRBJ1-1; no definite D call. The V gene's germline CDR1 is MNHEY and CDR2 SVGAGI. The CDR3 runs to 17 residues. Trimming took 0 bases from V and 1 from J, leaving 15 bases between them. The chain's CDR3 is CASSYSITEIWNTEAFF. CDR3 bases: TGTGCCAGCAGTTACTCGATTACGGAGATTTGGAACACTGAAGCTTTCTTT.

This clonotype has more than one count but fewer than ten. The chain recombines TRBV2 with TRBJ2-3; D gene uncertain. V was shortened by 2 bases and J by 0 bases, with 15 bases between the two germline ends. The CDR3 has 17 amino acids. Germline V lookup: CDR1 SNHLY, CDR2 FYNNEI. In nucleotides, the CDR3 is TGTGCCAGCAGTGAAAGCCAAGATACCCCTAGCACAGATACGCAGTATTTT. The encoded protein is CASSESQDTPSTDTQYF.

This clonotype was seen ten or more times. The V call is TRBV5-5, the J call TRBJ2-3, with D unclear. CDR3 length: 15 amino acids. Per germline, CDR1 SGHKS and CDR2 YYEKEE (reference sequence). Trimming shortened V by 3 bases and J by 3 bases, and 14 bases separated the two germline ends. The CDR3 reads CASSSFRKITDTQYF. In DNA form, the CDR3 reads TGTGCCAGCAGCTCATTTAGGAAGATAACAGATACGCAGTATTTT.

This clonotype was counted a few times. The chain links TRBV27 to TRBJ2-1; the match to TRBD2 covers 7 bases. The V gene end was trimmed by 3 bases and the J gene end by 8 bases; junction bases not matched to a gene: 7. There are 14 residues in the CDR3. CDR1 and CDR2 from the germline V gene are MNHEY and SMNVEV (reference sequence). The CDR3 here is CASSFLERGDEQFF. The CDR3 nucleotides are TGTGCCAGCAGTTTTTTGGAGCGGGGCGATGAGCAGTTCTTC.

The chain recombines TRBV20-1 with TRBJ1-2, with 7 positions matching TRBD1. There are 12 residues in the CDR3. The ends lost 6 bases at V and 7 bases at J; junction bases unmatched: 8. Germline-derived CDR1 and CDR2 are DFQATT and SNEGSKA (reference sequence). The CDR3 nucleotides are TGCAGTGCAGCCCCAGGGGGGCCTGGCTACACCTTC. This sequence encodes CSAAPGGPGYTF.